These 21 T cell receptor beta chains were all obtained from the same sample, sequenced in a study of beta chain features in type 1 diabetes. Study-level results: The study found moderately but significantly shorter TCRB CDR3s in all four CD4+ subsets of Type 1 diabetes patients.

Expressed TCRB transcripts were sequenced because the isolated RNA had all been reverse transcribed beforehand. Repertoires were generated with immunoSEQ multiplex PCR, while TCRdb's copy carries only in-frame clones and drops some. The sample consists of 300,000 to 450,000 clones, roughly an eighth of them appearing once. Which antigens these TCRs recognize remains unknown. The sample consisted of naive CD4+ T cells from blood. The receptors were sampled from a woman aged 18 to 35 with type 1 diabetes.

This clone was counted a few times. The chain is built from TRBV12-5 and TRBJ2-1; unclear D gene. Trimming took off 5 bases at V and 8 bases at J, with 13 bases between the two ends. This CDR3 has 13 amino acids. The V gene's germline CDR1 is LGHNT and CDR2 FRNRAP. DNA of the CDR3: TGTGCTAGTGGTCCTAGAACCGTCGATGAGCAGTTCTTC. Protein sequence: CASGPRTVDEQFF.

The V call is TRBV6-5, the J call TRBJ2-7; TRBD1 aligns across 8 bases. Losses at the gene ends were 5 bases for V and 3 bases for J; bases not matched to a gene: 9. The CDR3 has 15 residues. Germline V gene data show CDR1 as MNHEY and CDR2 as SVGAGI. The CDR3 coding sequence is TGTGCCAGCAGTACCGCCGGGACAGGCGGCTACGAGCAGTACTTC. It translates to CASSTAGTGGYEQYF.

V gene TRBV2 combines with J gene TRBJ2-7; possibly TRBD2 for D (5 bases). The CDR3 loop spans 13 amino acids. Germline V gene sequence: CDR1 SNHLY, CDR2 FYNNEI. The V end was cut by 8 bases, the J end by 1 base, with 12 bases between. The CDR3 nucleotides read TGTGCCAGCGGAAGCGGAGTATCCTACGAGCAGTACTTC. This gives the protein CASGSGVSYEQYF.

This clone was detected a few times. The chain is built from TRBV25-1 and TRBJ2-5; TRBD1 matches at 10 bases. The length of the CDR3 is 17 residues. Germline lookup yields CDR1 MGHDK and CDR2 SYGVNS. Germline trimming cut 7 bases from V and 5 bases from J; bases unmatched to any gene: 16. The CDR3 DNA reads TGTGCCAGCACTCCATTCCCGGGACAGGGGATGAGGGAGACCCAGTACTTC. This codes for CASTPFPGQGMRETQYF.

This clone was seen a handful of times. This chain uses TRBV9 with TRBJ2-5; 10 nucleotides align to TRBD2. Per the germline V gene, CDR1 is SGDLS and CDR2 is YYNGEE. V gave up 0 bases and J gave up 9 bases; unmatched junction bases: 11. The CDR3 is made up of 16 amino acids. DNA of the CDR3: TGTGCCAGCAGCGTAGACTCTAGCGGGGGCCCCATACCCCAGTACTTC. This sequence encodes CASSVDSSGGPIPQYF.

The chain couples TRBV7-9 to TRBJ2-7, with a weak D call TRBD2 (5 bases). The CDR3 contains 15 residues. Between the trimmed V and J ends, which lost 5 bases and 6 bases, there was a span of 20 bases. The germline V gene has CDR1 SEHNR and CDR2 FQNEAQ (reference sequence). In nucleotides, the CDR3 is TGTGCCAGCAGCCGATTTTCTGATGAGGGCCGCGAGCAGTACTTC. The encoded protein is CASSRFSDEGREQYF. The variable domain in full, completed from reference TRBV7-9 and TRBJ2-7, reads DTGVSQNPRHKITKRGQNVTFRCDPISEHNRLYWYRQTLGQGPEFLTYFQNEAQLEKSRLLSDRFSAERPKGSFSTLEIQRTEQGDSAMYLCASSRFSDEGREQYFGPGTRLTVT.

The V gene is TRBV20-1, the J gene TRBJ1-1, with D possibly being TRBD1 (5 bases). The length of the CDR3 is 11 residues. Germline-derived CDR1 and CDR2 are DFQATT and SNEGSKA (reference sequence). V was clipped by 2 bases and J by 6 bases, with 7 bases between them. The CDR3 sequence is CSARQGSEAFF. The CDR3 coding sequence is TGCAGTGCTAGACAGGGCTCTGAAGCTTTCTTT.

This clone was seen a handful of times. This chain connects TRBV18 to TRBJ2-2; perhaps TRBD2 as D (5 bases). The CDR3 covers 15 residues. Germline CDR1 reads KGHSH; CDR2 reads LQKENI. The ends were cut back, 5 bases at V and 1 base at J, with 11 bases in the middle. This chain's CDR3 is CASSAAGRNTGELFF. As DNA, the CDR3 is TGTGCCAGCTCAGCCGCGGGTCGGAACACCGGGGAGCTGTTTTTT.

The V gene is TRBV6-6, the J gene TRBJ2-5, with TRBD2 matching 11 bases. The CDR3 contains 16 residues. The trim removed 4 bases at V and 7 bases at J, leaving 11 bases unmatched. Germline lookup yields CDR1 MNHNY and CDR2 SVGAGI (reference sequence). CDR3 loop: CASSSPTSGKAGTQYF. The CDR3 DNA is TGTGCCAGCAGTTCCCCGACTAGCGGGAAGGCTGGGACCCAGTACTTC.

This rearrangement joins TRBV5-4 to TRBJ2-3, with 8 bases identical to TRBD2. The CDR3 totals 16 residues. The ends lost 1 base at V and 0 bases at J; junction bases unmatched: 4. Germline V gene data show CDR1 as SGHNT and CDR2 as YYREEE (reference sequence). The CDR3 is CASSLTLAGSTDTQYF. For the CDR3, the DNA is TGTGCCAGCAGCTTGACGTTAGCGGGGAGCACAGATACGCAGTATTTT. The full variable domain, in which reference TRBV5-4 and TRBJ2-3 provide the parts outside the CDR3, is ETGVTQSPTHLIKTRGQQVTLRCSSQSGHNTVSWYQQALGQGPQFIFQYYREEENGRGNFPPRFSGLQFPNYSSELNVNALELDDSALYLCASSLTLAGSTDTQYFGPGTRLTVL.

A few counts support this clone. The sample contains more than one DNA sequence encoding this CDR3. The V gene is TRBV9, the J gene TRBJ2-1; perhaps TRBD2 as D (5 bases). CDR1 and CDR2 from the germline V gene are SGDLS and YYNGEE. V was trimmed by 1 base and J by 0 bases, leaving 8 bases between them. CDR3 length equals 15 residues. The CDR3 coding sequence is TGTGCCAGCAGCGTATCAAGCGGCTCCTACAATGAGCAGTTCTTC. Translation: CASSVSSGSYNEQFF.

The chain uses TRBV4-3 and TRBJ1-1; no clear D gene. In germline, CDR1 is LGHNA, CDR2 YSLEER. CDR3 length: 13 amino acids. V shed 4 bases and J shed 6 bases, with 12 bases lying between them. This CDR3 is CASSPRAAAEAFF. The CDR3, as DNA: TGCGCCAGCAGCCCCCGCGCGGCTGCTGAAGCTTTCTTT.

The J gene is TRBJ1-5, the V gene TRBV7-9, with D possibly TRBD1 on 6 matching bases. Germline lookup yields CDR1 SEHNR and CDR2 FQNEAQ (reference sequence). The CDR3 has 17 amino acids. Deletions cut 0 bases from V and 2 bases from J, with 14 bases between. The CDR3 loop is CASSLAAGRGGNQPQHF. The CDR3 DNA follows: TGTGCCAGCAGCTTAGCCGCGGGGAGGGGGGGCAATCAGCCCCAGCATTTT.

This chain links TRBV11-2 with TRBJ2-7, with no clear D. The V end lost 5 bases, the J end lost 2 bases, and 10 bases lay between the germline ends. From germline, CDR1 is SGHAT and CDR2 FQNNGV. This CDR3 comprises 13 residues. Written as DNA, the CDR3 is TGTGCCAGCAGCCCGACTCACGCCTACGAGCAGTACTTC. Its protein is CASSPTHAYEQYF.

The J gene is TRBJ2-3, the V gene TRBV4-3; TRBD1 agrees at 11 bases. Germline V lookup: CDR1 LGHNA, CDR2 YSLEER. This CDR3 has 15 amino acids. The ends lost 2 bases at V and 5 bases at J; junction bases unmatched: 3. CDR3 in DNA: TGCGCCAGCAGCCAACCCGGGACAGGGGGAGATACGCAGTATTTT. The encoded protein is CASSQPGTGGDTQYF.

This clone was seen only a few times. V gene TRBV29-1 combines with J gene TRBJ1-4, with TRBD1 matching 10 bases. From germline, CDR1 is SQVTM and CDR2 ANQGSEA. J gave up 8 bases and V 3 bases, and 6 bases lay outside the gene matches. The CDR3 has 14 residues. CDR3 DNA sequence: TGCAGCGTTGACCCGACAGGGGGCCAAGAAAAACTGTTTTTT. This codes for CSVDPTGGQEKLFF.

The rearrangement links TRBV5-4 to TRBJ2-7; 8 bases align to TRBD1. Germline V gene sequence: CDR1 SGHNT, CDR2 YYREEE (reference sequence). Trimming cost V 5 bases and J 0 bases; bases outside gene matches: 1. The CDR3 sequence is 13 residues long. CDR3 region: CASRGQASYEQYF. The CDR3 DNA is TGTGCCAGCAGGGGACAGGCCTCCTACGAGCAGTACTTC.

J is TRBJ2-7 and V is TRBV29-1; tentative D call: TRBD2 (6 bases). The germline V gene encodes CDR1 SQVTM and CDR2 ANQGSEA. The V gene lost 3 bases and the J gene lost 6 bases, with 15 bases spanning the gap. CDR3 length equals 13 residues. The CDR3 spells CSVDRVEGSEQYF. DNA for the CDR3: TGCAGCGTTGATAGGGTGGAGGGATCCGAGCAGTACTTC.

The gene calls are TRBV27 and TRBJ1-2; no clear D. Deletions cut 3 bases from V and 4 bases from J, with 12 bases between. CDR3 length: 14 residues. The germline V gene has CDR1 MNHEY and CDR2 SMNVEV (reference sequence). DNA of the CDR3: TGTGCCAGCAGTTTGCAGCAACCGGGCTATGGCTACACCTTC. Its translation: CASSLQQPGYGYTF.

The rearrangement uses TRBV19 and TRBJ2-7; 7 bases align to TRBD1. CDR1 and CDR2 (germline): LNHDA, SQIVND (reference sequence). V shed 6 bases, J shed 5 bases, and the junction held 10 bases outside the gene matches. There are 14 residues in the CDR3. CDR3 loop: CASRVRQDRDEQYF. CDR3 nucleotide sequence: TGTGCCAGTAGGGTTCGGCAAGACAGGGACGAGCAGTACTTC.

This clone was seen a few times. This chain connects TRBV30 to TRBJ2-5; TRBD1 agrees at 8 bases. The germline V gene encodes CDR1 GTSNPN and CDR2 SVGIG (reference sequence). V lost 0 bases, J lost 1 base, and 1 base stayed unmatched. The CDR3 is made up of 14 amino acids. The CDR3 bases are TGTGCCTGGAGTGTCACAGGGGGCCAAGAGACCCAGTACTTC. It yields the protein CAWSVTGGQETQYF. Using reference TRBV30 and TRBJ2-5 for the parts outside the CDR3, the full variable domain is SQTIHQWPATLVQPVGSPLSLECTVEGTSNPNLYWYRQAAGRGLQLLFYSVGIGQISSEVPQNLSASRPQDRQFILSSKKLLLSDSGFYLCAWSVTGGQETQYFGPGTRLLVL.